Sequencing of this T cell receptor beta chain was carried out in a study of cytomegalovirus exposure and HLA in healthy donors. The wider study: In an earlier analysis, 95 million to 140 million unique TCR beta sequences were found from some 180 million T cells. Overall study findings and caveats: When a later analysis was performed, an Asian-associated ancestry cluster reportedly had fewer N-insertions than the approximately 700-donor mean. TCR beta V- and J-gene trimming was later associated with a missense DCLRE1C variant.

Per germline, CDR1 SEHNR and CDR2 FQNEAQ (reference sequence). Trimming pared 7 bases from V and 2 bases from J, leaving 10 bases between. The CDR3 length is 13 residues. Concerning this clone: Its antigen remains unknown.

Donors counted as nominally healthy when sampled, yet unrecorded immune exposures were likely. PCR employed 60 Vbeta and 13 Jbeta primers. TCRdb's table, derived via immunoSEQ multiplex PCR, lists solely in-frame clones and lacks some. This table holds over 200,000 clones, around 75% found once. This TCR was sampled from a woman in her 30s in good health and CMV-seronegative. This chain joins TRBV7-9 and TRBJ2-3; D call uncertain. The source material was PBMCs. CDR3 region: CASIFGATDTQYF. CDR3 DNA: TGTGCCAGCATTTTCGGTGCCACAGATACGCAGTATTTT.